A selection of T cell receptor beta chains follows, all from one sample in a study of T cell responses to AZD1222 COVID-19 vaccine. Sequencing was performed with immunoSEQ multiplex PCR; in TCRdb, only in-frame clones are kept and a portion is missing. The table records more than 100,000 clones, about 94% of them present only once. The sample in question was peripheral blood, obtained on day 0 of AZD1222 vaccination. The source of these receptors is an adult in good health. The conserved cysteine and the conserved F or W are not part of the CDR3 here. Each record gives: CDR3 length, D gene, V gene, CDR3 protein. A D gene is named only where the DNA matches it firmly.

15 . TRBV7-9 ASSLAGVVSGANVLT
13 TRBD2 TRBV5-1 ASSHDGLATREQY
12 . TRBV2 ASTGKASNQPQH
16 . TRBV11-2 ASSSRPLTGGAYTEAF
11 . TRBV27 ASSFSENYGYT
14 . TRBV28 ASSPTRKPGGQPQH
12 TRBD1 TRBV10-3 AIQPTGGGYGYT
15 TRBD2 TRBV3-1/TRBV3-2 ASSPRTSGLSSYEQY
16 . TRBV4-1 ASSQGVWQGMNNSPLH
11 . TRBV19 ASLPRGAETQY
13 TRBD2 TRBV5-6 ASTEVGGDPYEQY
9 . TRBV20-1 SAHNQETQY
15 TRBD2 TRBV2 ASSIRQGRTSGYEQY
17 TRBD1 TRBV5-1 ASSYTTGQGVEAGTEAF
13 . TRBV5-1 ASSTSIPRQETQY
10 . TRBV7-2 ASSLFNYEQY
15 . TRBV11-2 ASSQFRVLTYNSPLH
10 . TRBV5-1 ASSPGRVEQY
13 . TRBV11-2 ASSFRNAVTGELF
13 . TRBV7-9 ASSLGRGGGNIQY
13 TRBD1 TRBV19 ASGGQGRGTGELF
13 . TRBV28 ASRSGTVVNNEQF